What follows describes a single TCR beta chain. No antigen is known for it. The CDR3 contains 15 residues. This entry belongs to a study of cytomegalovirus exposure and HLA in healthy donors. Overall study results and limits: Later work associated roughly 17,000 TCR beta sequences with HLA alleles at 0.05 false discovery rate.

It was with 60 Vbeta and 13 Jbeta primers that the PCR ran. Authors' analysis steps: Some 11 million of the approximately 80 million unique TCR beta chains counted in a later analysis were shared. Assay used: immunoSEQ multiplex PCR; TCRdb lists only in-frame clones, some missing. V and J calls and clone size are as listed in that table; D and trimming were resolved from the DNA. The data contain roughly 160,000 clones, roughly 80% of them seen just once; the ten biggest clones take up about 2.4%. This chain connects TRBV21-1 to TRBJ2-7; TRBD2, as called in the table, went unchecked against the DNA. TRBV21-1 is annotated as a pseudogene. This TCR derives from a male donor in good health and CMV-seronegative. The source material was PBMCs. CDR3 bases: TGTGCCAGCAGCAAATCTGAGCGGGGGACCTACGAGCAGTACTTC. Amino acid sequence: CASSKSERGTYEQYF.